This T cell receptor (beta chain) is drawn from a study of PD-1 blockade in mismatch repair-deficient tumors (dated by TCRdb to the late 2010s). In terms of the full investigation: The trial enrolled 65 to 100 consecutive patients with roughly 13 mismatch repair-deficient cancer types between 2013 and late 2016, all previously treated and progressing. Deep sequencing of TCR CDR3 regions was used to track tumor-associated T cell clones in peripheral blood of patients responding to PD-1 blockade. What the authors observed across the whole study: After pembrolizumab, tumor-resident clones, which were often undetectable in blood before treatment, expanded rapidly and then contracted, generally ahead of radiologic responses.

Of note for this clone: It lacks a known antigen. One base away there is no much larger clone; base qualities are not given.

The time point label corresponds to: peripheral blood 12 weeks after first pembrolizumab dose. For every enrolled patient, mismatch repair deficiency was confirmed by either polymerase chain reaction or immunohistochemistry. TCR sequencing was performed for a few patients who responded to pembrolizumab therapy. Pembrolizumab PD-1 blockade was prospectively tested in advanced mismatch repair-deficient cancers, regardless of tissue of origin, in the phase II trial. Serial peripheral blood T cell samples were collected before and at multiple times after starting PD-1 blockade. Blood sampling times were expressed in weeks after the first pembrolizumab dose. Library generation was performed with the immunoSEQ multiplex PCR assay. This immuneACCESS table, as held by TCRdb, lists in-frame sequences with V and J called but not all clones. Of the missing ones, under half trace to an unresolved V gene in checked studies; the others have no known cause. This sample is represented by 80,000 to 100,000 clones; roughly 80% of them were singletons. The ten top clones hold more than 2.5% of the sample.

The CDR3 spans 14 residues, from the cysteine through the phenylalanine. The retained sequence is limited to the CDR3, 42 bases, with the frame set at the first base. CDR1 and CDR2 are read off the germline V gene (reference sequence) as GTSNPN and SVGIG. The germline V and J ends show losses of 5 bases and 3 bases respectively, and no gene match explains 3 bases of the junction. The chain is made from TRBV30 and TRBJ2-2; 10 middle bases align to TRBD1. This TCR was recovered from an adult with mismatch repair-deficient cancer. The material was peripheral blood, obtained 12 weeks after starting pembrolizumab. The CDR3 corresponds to CAWDRGLDTGELFF. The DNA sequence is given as TGTGCCTGGGACAGGGGGCTTGACACCGGGGAGCTGTTTTTT. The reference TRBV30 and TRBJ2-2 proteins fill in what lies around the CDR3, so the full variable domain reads SQTIHQWPATLVQPVGSPLSLECTVEGTSNPNLYWYRQAAGRGLQLLFYSVGIGQISSEVPQNLSASRPQDRQFILSSKKLLLSDSGFYLCAWDRGLDTGELFFGEGSRLTVL.